One and the same sample provided the 30 T cell receptor beta chains below, sequenced in a study of blood T cell repertoires in COVID-19. Profiling relied on immunoSEQ multiplex PCR, and the TCRdb table lists in-frame clones only, not all of them. The sample records 140,000 to 150,000 clones, around 89% being singletons. The specimen sequenced was PBMCs or T cells enriched from blood (not recorded which). The receptors were sampled from a woman younger than 45 with acute COVID-19.

The chain has TRBV7-9 and TRBJ2-1; TRBD2 aligns across 7 bases. Germline V gene data show CDR1 as SEHNR and CDR2 as FQNEAQ (reference sequence). The CDR3 has 16 amino acids. V gave up 1 base and J gave up 2 bases; unmatched junction bases: 5. The CDR3 coding sequence is TGTGCCAGCAGCTTAGGCTCTAGCGGAACCTACAATGAGCAGTTCTTC. This sequence encodes CASSLGSSGTYNEQFF.

The table lists this clone with a count of one. V and J are TRBV19 and TRBJ1-1; 10 positions match TRBD1. Trimming took 3 bases from V and 1 from J; bases not matched to a gene: 8. The CDR3 spans 17 residues. CDR1 and CDR2 (germline): LNHDA, SQIVND (reference sequence). CDR3 in DNA: TGTGCCAGTAGTATTGGTGACAGGGGGCCCACGAACACTGAAGCTTTCTTT. Translating it yields CASSIGDRGPTNTEAFF.

This clone was picked up a small number of times. The chain employs TRBV27 and TRBJ1-1; 8 bases fit TRBD1. V gave up 3 bases and J gave up 1 base; unmatched junction bases: 4. The CDR3 runs 15 residues. Germline CDR1 MNHEY, CDR2 SMNVEV (reference sequence). The CDR3 region has the DNA TGTGCCAGCAGTTTCCTCGACAGGGGGAACACTGAAGCTTTCTTT. Its protein product is CASSFLDRGNTEAFF.

This clone was counted a single time. This sequence joins TRBV11-2 and TRBJ1-1, with TRBD1 as a possible D gene (6 bases). The V gene's germline CDR1 is SGHAT and CDR2 FQNNGV. The CDR3 is made up of 15 amino acids. V was cut by 4 bases and J by 1 base, with 13 bases left in between. CDR3 coding DNA: TGTGCCAGCAGCTCGCCGGGACAAACGAACACTGAAGCTTTCTTT. The encoded protein is CASSSPGQTNTEAFF.

The chain employs TRBV5-5 and TRBJ1-5; D gene ambiguous. CDR3 length equals 16 residues. Germline CDR1 reads SGHKS; CDR2 reads YYEKEE (reference sequence). V was clipped by 0 bases and J by 3 bases, with 13 bases between them. CDR3 amino acids: CASSLDLRGHNQPQHF. CDR3 nucleotide sequence: TGTGCCAGCAGCTTGGATCTTCGTGGCCACAATCAGCCCCAGCATTTT.

The chain employs TRBV7-6 and TRBJ1-5, with TRBD1 matching 9 bases. With 4 bases clipped from V and 4 bases from J, the junction kept 2 bases outside the gene matches. CDR1 and CDR2 from the germline V gene are SGHVS and FNYEAQ. The CDR3 loop spans 14 amino acids. The chain's CDR3 is CASSSDRGNQPQHF. The DNA for the CDR3 is TGTGCCAGCAGCTCGGACAGGGGTAATCAGCCCCAGCATTTT.

The genes are TRBV3-1 (or the pseudogene TRBV3-2) and TRBJ1-2; a possible D gene is TRBD1 (6 bases). Per the germline V gene, CDR1 is LGHDT and CDR2 is YNNKEL (reference sequence). The ends were cut back, 5 bases at V and 2 bases at J, with 12 bases in the middle. The CDR3 spans 14 residues. For the CDR3, the DNA is TGTGCCAGCAGCGCAGGGGATCAAAACTATGGCTACACCTTC. As protein: CASSAGDQNYGYTF.

This chain links TRBV7-2 with TRBJ1-3; perhaps TRBD1 as D (6 bases). Trimming stripped 11 bases from V and 4 bases from J, with 15 bases between. There are 13 residues in the CDR3. Per the germline V gene, CDR1 is SGHTA and CDR2 is FQGNSA. CDR3 loop: CASRQVAGNTIYF. As DNA, the CDR3 is TGTGCCTCACGACAGGTTGCAGGAAACACCATATATTTT. Drawing the rest from reference TRBV7-2 and TRBJ1-3, the complete variable domain is GAGVSQSPSNKVTEKGKDVELRCDPISGHTALYWYRQSLGQGLEFLIYFQGNSAPDKSGLPSDRFSAERTGGSVSTLTIQRTQQEDSAVYLCASRQVAGNTIYFGEGSWLTVV.

This clone was seen only a few times. The rearrangement joins TRBV19 to TRBJ1-6, with unresolved D. V dropped 6 bases and J dropped 9 bases, with 12 bases sitting between them. This CDR3 has 13 amino acids. Germline values: CDR1 LNHDA, CDR2 SQIVND (reference sequence). CDR3 coding DNA: TGTGCCAGTAGATCCACAGTTCCTTCACCCCTCCACTTT. The encoded protein is CASRSTVPSPLHF.

This rearrangement joins TRBV18 to TRBJ1-5; D may be TRBD1 (6 bases). Trimming took 2 bases from V and 1 from J, leaving 12 bases between them. Germline V gives CDR1 KGHSH, CDR2 LQKENI. The CDR3 has 16 residues. The CDR3 DNA reads TGTGCCAGCTCACCAGGGACACCGACAAGCAATCAGCCCCAGCATTTT. Its protein product is CASSPGTPTSNQPQHF.

This rearrangement joins TRBV28 to TRBJ1-2; the D gene is possibly TRBD1 (5 bases). The ends were cut back, 2 bases at V and 7 bases at J, with 14 bases in the middle. The CDR3 contains 14 residues. Germline-derived CDR1 and CDR2 are MDHEN and SYDVKM. For the CDR3, the DNA is TGTGCCAGCAGTTTAGTGGCCAGGGTCGGTGGCTACACCTTC. It is translated as CASSLVARVGGYTF.

The chain couples TRBV19 to TRBJ1-2; a weak D match, TRBD1 (6 bases). The CDR3 contains 12 residues. In germline, CDR1 is LNHDA, CDR2 SQIVND (reference sequence). Trimming pared 10 bases from V and 4 bases from J, leaving 13 bases between. This CDR3 is CAILDRRYGYTF. The CDR3 DNA is TGTGCCATTTTAGACAGGCGCTATGGCTACACCTTC.

The chain couples TRBV7-9 to TRBJ2-5; 8 bases align to TRBD1. V lost 5 bases, J lost 3 bases, and 5 bases stayed unmatched. The germline CDR1 and CDR2 sequences are SEHNR and FQNEAQ (reference sequence). The CDR3 is made up of 14 amino acids. CDR3 residues: CASSNRGLEETQYF. The CDR3 DNA follows: TGTGCCAGCAGCAACAGGGGGTTGGAAGAGACCCAGTACTTC.

The rearrangement links TRBV6-1 to TRBJ1-3; D is undetermined. V lost 2 bases, J lost 0 bases, and 11 bases lay in between. CDR1 is MNHNS and CDR2 is SASEGT in the germline V gene. The CDR3 has 16 amino acids. CDR3: CASSESQRLSGNTIYF. The CDR3 DNA follows: TGTGCCAGCAGTGAATCCCAGCGGCTCTCTGGAAACACCATATATTTT.

DNA for the CDR3: TGTGCCAGCAGTTCTACCGGGGGGTACCCCTACGAGCAGTACTTC. Amino acid sequence: CASSSTGGYPYEQYF. The gene calls are TRBV28 and TRBJ2-7; 7 bases match TRBD2. The V segment lost 4 bases and the J segment 2 bases; nucleotides outside the gene matches: 8. The CDR3 is 15 residues long. The germline V gene encodes CDR1 MDHEN and CDR2 SYDVKM.

The chain links TRBV5-8 to TRBJ2-1; 7 bases line up with TRBD1. V lost 4 bases to trimming and J lost 7 bases; unmatched junction nucleotides: 11. The CDR3 covers 15 residues. Looked up from germline, CDR1 is SGHTS and CDR2 is YDEGEE. The CDR3 loop reads CASSRRGQAVNEQFF. The CDR3 DNA sequence: TGTGCCAGCAGCCGCCGCGGACAGGCCGTGAATGAGCAGTTCTTC.

The chain recombines TRBV29-1 with TRBJ1-1; D not certain. The V end was cut by 7 bases, the J end by 1 base, with 10 bases between. The CDR3 has 12 residues. Germline V gene sequence: CDR1 SQVTM, CDR2 ANQGSEA. The CDR3: CSAKGGNTEAFF. CDR3 nucleotide sequence: TGCAGCGCTAAGGGAGGGAACACTGAAGCTTTCTTT.

V is TRBV6-6 and J is TRBJ1-1; D is perhaps TRBD1 (6 bases). The germline CDR1 and CDR2 sequences are MNHNY and SVGAGI (reference sequence). V was clipped by 6 bases and J by 1 base, with 12 bases between them. CDR3 size: 14 residues. CDR3 loop: CASRPGGPNTEAFF. DNA of the CDR3: TGTGCCAGCAGGCCGGGGGGGCCGAACACTGAAGCTTTCTTT.

The chain couples TRBV27 to TRBJ1-2; a weak D match, TRBD1 (6 bases). The ends were cut back, 3 bases at V and 4 bases at J, with 18 bases in the middle. CDR3 length: 16 amino acids. From germline, CDR1 is MNHEY and CDR2 SMNVEV (reference sequence). This CDR3 reads CASSFGASVGAYGYTF. In DNA, the CDR3 is TGTGCCAGCAGTTTTGGAGCGAGTGTGGGGGCCTATGGCTACACCTTC.

The J gene is TRBJ1-6, the V gene TRBV27; a possible D gene is TRBD1 (5 bases). V was clipped by 7 bases and J by 9 bases, with 16 bases between them. This CDR3 has 14 residues. Per the germline V gene, CDR1 is MNHEY and CDR2 is SMNVEV (reference sequence). CDR3 bases: TGTGCCAGCAAAGTGACAGACCGAGGTTCACCCCTCCACTTT. This translates into CASKVTDRGSPLHF.

V is TRBV5-1 and J is TRBJ1-3, with D uncertain. With 0 bases removed from V and 0 bases from J, the gap between germline ends came to 10 bases. Germline V lookup: CDR1 SGHRS, CDR2 YFSETQ. CDR3 size: 16 residues. CDR3 residues: CASSLEPTASGNTIYF. For the CDR3, the DNA is TGCGCCAGCAGCTTGGAGCCCACCGCCTCTGGAAACACCATATATTTT.

This chain uses TRBV7-9 with TRBJ1-4, with D unresolved. The CDR3 length is 15 residues. V was trimmed by 1 base and J by 6 bases, leaving 12 bases between them. Germline lookup yields CDR1 SEHNR and CDR2 FQNEAQ (reference sequence). The CDR3, as DNA: TGTGCCAGCAGCTTAGGAAGTCCGGGAGATGAAAAACTGTTTTTT. It translates to CASSLGSPGDEKLFF.

The chain carries TRBV19 and TRBJ1-3; no definite D call. Looked up from germline, CDR1 is LNHDA and CDR2 is SQIVND (reference sequence). The V and J ends lost 5 bases and 8 bases respectively, with 13 bases between them. This CDR3 is 13 amino acids long. The CDR3 DNA follows: TGTGCCAGTAGTGACCGACCGGGTGACACCATATATTTT. Its protein is CASSDRPGDTIYF.

V and J are TRBV4-3 and TRBJ2-1; 9 positions match TRBD1. Per the germline V gene, CDR1 is LGHNA and CDR2 is YSLEER. The CDR3 is made up of 14 amino acids. V lost 4 bases and J lost 9; bases outside the gene matches: 7. The CDR3 protein is CASSRDRVTGEQFF. The CDR3 DNA sequence: TGCGCCAGCAGCCGGGACAGGGTGACCGGTGAGCAGTTCTTC.

This chain links TRBV19 with TRBJ1-5; a possible D gene is TRBD1 (5 bases). The CDR3 spans 13 residues. Trimming took off 5 bases at V and 6 bases at J, with 11 bases between the two ends. Per germline, CDR1 LNHDA and CDR2 SQIVND (reference sequence). CDR3 protein: CASSQGRGQPQHF. The CDR3 DNA sequence: TGTGCCAGTAGTCAGGGTAGGGGTCAGCCCCAGCATTTT.

With regard to this clone: A read error may produce the germline difference seen at one junction end. The V gene is TRBV19, the J gene TRBJ1-5; D possibly corresponds to TRBD1 (6 bases). The CDR3 totals 13 residues. Germline V gives CDR1 LNHDA, CDR2 SQIVND (reference sequence). CDR3 in amino acids: CASSTRDTGRLFF. The DNA for the CDR3 is TGTGCCAGTAGCACCCGGGACACGGGAAGATTGTTTTTT.

The chain is built from TRBV3-1 (or the pseudogene TRBV3-2) and TRBJ2-1, with a weak D call TRBD2 (5 bases). Per the germline V gene, CDR1 is LGHDT and CDR2 is YNNKEL (reference sequence). V was trimmed by 2 bases and J by 9 bases, leaving 11 bases between them. This CDR3 has 13 residues. The CDR3 DNA reads TGTGCCAGCAGCCAACGGGAAGAGAGTGAGCAGTTCTTC. This sequence encodes CASSQREESEQFF.

V and J are TRBV19 and TRBJ1-6, with TRBD1 as a possible D gene (5 bases). The CDR3 length is 13 residues. CDR1 is LNHDA and CDR2 is SQIVND in the germline V gene (reference sequence). The V end lost 9 bases, the J end lost 8 bases, and 14 bases lay between the germline ends. The CDR3 loop is CASGDGGDSPLHF. DNA of the CDR3: TGTGCCAGCGGCGACGGGGGGGATTCACCCCTCCACTTT.

This chain connects TRBV11-2 to TRBJ2-7; weak D call: TRBD1 (6 bases). Germline V gives CDR1 SGHAT, CDR2 FQNNGV. Trimming took off 5 bases at V and 4 bases at J, with 15 bases between the two ends. The CDR3 has 14 amino acids. CDR3 in amino acids: CASSKNRVLYEQYF. The CDR3 region has the DNA TGTGCCAGCAGCAAAAACAGGGTATTGTACGAGCAGTACTTC. Combining the CDR3 with reference TRBV11-2 and TRBJ2-7 gives the whole variable domain EAGVAQSPRYKIIEKRQSVAFWCNPISGHATLYWYQQILGQGPKLLIQFQNNGVVDDSQLPKDRFSAERLKGVDSTLKIQPAKLEDSAVYLCASSKNRVLYEQYFGPGTRLTVT.

The V call is TRBV27, the J call TRBJ2-6; D remains ambiguous. Trimming removed 2 bases from V and 0 bases from J, with 5 bases in between. This CDR3 has 15 residues. The V gene's germline CDR1 is MNHEY and CDR2 SMNVEV (reference sequence). The CDR3 DNA sequence: TGTGCCAGCAGTTTACCAATCTCTGGGGCCAACGTCCTGACTTTC. Protein sequence: CASSLPISGANVLTF.